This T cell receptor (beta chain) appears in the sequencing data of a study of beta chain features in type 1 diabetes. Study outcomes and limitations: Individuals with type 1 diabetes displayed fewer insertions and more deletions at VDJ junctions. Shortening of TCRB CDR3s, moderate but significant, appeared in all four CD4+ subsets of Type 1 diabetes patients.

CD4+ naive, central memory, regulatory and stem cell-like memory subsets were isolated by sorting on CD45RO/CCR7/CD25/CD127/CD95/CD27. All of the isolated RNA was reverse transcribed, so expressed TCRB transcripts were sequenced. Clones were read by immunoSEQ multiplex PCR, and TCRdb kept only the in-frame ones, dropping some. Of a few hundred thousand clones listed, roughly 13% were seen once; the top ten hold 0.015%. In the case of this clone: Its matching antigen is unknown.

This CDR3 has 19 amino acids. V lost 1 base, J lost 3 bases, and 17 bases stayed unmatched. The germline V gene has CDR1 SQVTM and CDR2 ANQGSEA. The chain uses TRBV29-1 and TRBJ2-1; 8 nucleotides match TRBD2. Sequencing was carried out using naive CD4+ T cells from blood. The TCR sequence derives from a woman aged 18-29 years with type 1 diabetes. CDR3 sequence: CSVEGRTSQKTRLYNEQFF. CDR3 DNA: TGCAGCGTTGAAGGTCGGACTAGCCAGAAAACTCGACTCTACAATGAGCAGTTCTTC.